Presented here are 21 T cell receptor beta chains from one specimen sequenced in a study of blood T cell repertoires in COVID-19. Generated by immunoSEQ multiplex PCR, the TCRdb table keeps only in-frame clones and is missing some. The sample consists of 91,000 or so clones, more than 75% of them appearing once. Material for sequencing was peripheral blood. These receptors came from a human donor in a cohort sampled during active COVID-19.

The chain employs TRBV27 and TRBJ2-7, with D unresolved. Trimming took off 4 bases at V and 2 bases at J, with 15 bases between the two ends. The germline CDR1 and CDR2 sequences are MNHEY and SMNVEV (reference sequence). The CDR3 consists of 15 residues. The CDR3 DNA follows: TGTGCCAGCAGTTCAGCAGGCGATCCTCCCTACGAGCAGTACTTC. This encodes CASSSAGDPPYEQYF.

The chain recombines TRBV25-1 with TRBJ2-7; TRBD2 matches 13 bases. CDR1 is MGHDK, CDR2 SYGVNS, per germline. The ends lost 6 bases at V and 1 base at J; junction bases unmatched: 9. This CDR3 has 17 residues. DNA for the CDR3: TGTGCCAGCAGGCAAAGCGGGACTAGCGGGGTATCCTACGAGCAGTACTTC. It encodes CASRQSGTSGVSYEQYF.

The V call is TRBV5-1, the J call TRBJ2-5, with D perhaps matching TRBD1 (6 bases). V lost 1 base and J lost 5, with 21 bases in between. CDR1 is SGHRS, CDR2 YFSETQ, per germline. This CDR3 spans 17 amino acids. The chain's CDR3 is CASSLPNNRAASETQYF. CDR3 coding DNA: TGCGCCAGCAGCTTGCCAAATAACAGGGCGGCGAGTGAGACCCAGTACTTC.

The V call is TRBV18, the J call TRBJ1-2, with TRBD1 identical over 7 bases. The CDR3 covers 15 residues. Trimming took 6 bases from V and 4 from J; bases not matched to a gene: 11. CDR1 and CDR2 from the germline V gene are KGHSH and LQKENI. The CDR3 nucleotides are TGTGCCAGCTCCTCCAGCGGAGGGACAGCCTATGGCTACACCTTC. It encodes CASSSSGGTAYGYTF.

The rearrangement links TRBV6-5 to TRBJ1-4, with TRBD1 as a possible D gene (6 bases). Germline assignment: CDR1 MNHEY and CDR2 SVGAGI. V was shortened by 6 bases and J by 3 bases, with 11 bases between the two germline ends. This CDR3 is 14 amino acids long. Here the CDR3 DNA reads TGTGCCAGCAGCCGGACAGTCCCTAATGAAAAACTGTTTTTT. This gives the protein CASSRTVPNEKLFF.

This clone was seen a single time. The chain couples TRBV20-1 to TRBJ2-7; 12 nucleotides agree with TRBD2. Trimming removed 3 bases from V and 0 bases from J; junction bases left unmatched: 3. This CDR3 has 15 amino acids. In germline, CDR1 is DFQATT, CDR2 SNEGSKA (reference sequence). The CDR3 sequence is CSASGTSGLSYEQYF. The CDR3 nucleotides are TGCAGTGCTAGTGGGACTAGCGGGCTCTCCTACGAGCAGTACTTC.

V is TRBV11-1 and J is TRBJ2-7; 8 bases are a match to TRBD2. The CDR3 extends over 14 amino acids. The germline V gene has CDR1 SGHAT and CDR2 FQDESV (reference sequence). The V and J ends lost 7 bases and 3 bases, in that order; junction bases with no gene match: 8. The CDR3 region is CASTPGGAGYEQYF. CDR3 bases: TGTGCCAGCACCCCGGGGGGGGCCGGCTACGAGCAGTACTTC. Based on the CDR3 plus reference TRBV11-1 and TRBJ2-7, the full variable domain is EAEVAQSPRYKITEKSQAVAFWCDPISGHATLYWYRQILGQGPELLVQFQDESVVDDSQLPKDRFSAERLKGVDSTLKIQPAELGDSAMYLCASTPGGAGYEQYFGPGTRLTVT.

V gene TRBV29-1 combines with J gene TRBJ1-2; tentative D call: TRBD1 (6 bases). CDR3 length: 13 amino acids. V lost 7 bases and J 0 bases, leaving 12 bases between the germline ends. Germline values: CDR1 SQVTM, CDR2 ANQGSEA. Written as DNA, the CDR3 is TGCAGCGCCGGGGACACCACTAACTATGGCTACACCTTC. Translated: CSAGDTTNYGYTF.

The V and J genes are TRBV27 and TRBJ1-6; D is perhaps TRBD1 (5 bases). Trimming cost V 2 bases and J 9 bases, with 17 bases left between them. This CDR3 has 16 amino acids. In germline, CDR1 is MNHEY, CDR2 SMNVEV (reference sequence). The DNA for the CDR3 is TGTGCCAGCAGTTTAAATGGTCCCCGCGGGGGTTCACCCCTCCACTTT. Amino acid sequence: CASSLNGPRGGSPLHF.

V gene TRBV5-1 combines with J gene TRBJ1-2; TRBD1 matches 8 bases. This CDR3 is 15 amino acids long. Trimming removed 0 bases from V and 2 bases from J; junction bases left unmatched: 3. Germline assignment: CDR1 SGHRS and CDR2 YFSETQ. CDR3 in amino acids: CASSLGQGRNYGYTF. CDR3 coding DNA: TGCGCCAGCAGCTTGGGACAGGGGCGGAACTATGGCTACACCTTC.

This clone showed up just a few times. This rearrangement joins TRBV2 to TRBJ1-5; TRBD1 matches at 7 bases. Germline values: CDR1 SNHLY, CDR2 FYNNEI. The CDR3 covers 13 residues. The J segment lost 7 bases and the V segment lost 5 bases, leaving 5 bases of the junction unmatched. The CDR3 region is CASSSQGFQPQHF. The CDR3 coding sequence is TGTGCCAGCAGTTCACAGGGGTTCCAGCCCCAGCATTTT.

J is TRBJ2-7 and V is TRBV11-2; 7 nucleotides align to TRBD1. The length of the CDR3 is 15 residues. Germline values: CDR1 SGHAT, CDR2 FQNNGV. V trimming: 5 bases; J trimming: 2 bases; junction bases outside the gene matches: 9. CDR3 sequence (DNA): TGTGCCAGCAGCCAATCAACAGGGGAAGCCTACGAGCAGTACTTC. Its translation is CASSQSTGEAYEQYF.

This chain links TRBV7-9 with TRBJ2-1, with TRBD1 matching over 8 bases. The V and J ends lost 5 bases and 7 bases, in that order; junction bases with no gene match: 10. CDR3 size: 15 residues. CDR1 and CDR2 (germline): SEHNR, FQNEAQ (reference sequence). The CDR3 DNA reads as TGTGCCAGCAGCGTGGGACGACAGGGGTATAATGAGCAGTTCTTC. Amino acid sequence: CASSVGRQGYNEQFF.

The chain employs TRBV19 and TRBJ2-1; TRBD2 might be the D (6 bases). Germline loops: CDR1 LNHDA, CDR2 SQIVND (reference sequence). The CDR3 is made up of 14 amino acids. V lost 0 bases, J lost 7 bases, and 10 bases lay in between. Here the CDR3 DNA reads TGTGCCAGTAGTATAGAGGGGACTTGGAATGAGCAGTTCTTC. The encoded protein is CASSIEGTWNEQFF. The whole variable domain, remainder taken from reference TRBV19 and TRBJ2-1, is DGGITQSPKYLFRKEGQNVTLSCEQNLNHDAMYWYRQDPGQGLRLIYYSQIVNDFQKGDIAEGYSVSREKKESFPLTVTSAQKNPTAFYLCASSIEGTWNEQFFGPGTRLTVL.

This chain links TRBV19 with TRBJ2-1; TRBD2 agrees at 7 bases. Germline V CDR1 and CDR2: LNHDA, SQIVND (reference sequence). The CDR3 covers 16 residues. The V gene end was trimmed by 0 bases and the J gene end by 1 base; junction bases not matched to a gene: 3. The CDR3 DNA is TGTGCCAGTAGTATAGATGGCGGGAGTTCCTACAATGAGCAGTTCTTC. It yields the protein CASSIDGGSSYNEQFF.

The chain couples TRBV20-1 to TRBJ2-1; no reliable D call. Germline V CDR1 and CDR2: DFQATT, SNEGSKA (reference sequence). The CDR3 loop spans 11 amino acids. Trimming removed 5 bases at V and 10 bases at J, with 12 bases between. The CDR3 coding sequence is TGCAGTGCTTCGTCCCTGAGGGAGCAGTTCTTC. Its protein product is CSASSLREQFF.

This clone was found once. V usage is TRBV6-5 and J usage is TRBJ1-2; 10 bases fit TRBD1. There are 15 residues in the CDR3. V trimming: 2 bases; J trimming: 3 bases; junction bases outside the gene matches: 3. Germline CDR1 reads MNHEY; CDR2 reads SVGAGI. In nucleotides, the CDR3 is TGTGCCAGCAGTTACCAAGGGACAGGGGACTATGGCTACACCTTC. It is translated as CASSYQGTGDYGYTF.

The gene calls are TRBV7-2 and TRBJ2-5; 10 bases match TRBD2. The CDR3 consists of 13 residues. Germline assignment: CDR1 SGHTA and CDR2 FQGNSA. V was pared by 5 bases and J by 4 bases, with 1 base of the junction left unmatched. The CDR3 reads CASSPSGRETQYF. CDR3 sequence (DNA): TGTGCCAGCAGCCCTAGCGGGAGAGAGACCCAGTACTTC.

The rearrangement uses TRBV6-2 or TRBV6-3 and TRBJ1-2; no definite D call. The ends were cut back, 2 bases at V and 4 bases at J, with 20 bases in the middle. CDR3 length: 17 residues. In germline, CDR1 is MNHEY, CDR2 SVGEGT. The CDR3, as DNA: TGTGCCAGCAGTTACCCGGACTCTGGGGTGGGCGGCTATGGCTACACCTTC. Translating gives CASSYPDSGVGGYGYTF.

The genes are TRBV5-1 and TRBJ2-3, with D perhaps matching TRBD2 (6 bases). There are 15 residues in the CDR3. The germline CDR1 and CDR2 sequences are SGHRS and YFSETQ. CDR3 sequence: CPTYSLEGFTDTQYF. The CDR3 DNA sequence: TGCCCTACCTATTCGCTGGAGGGGTTCACAGATACGCAGTATTTT.

The chain has TRBV5-1 and TRBJ1-1, with 10 bases that match TRBD1. The V and J ends lost 1 base and 0 bases, in that order; junction bases with no gene match: 9. CDR1 and CDR2 from the germline V gene are SGHRS and YFSETQ. The CDR3 has 18 amino acids. DNA for the CDR3: TGCGCCAGCAGCTTGCACCGGGACAGGGGAAGCATGAACACTGAAGCTTTCTTT. It is translated as CASSLHRDRGSMNTEAFF.